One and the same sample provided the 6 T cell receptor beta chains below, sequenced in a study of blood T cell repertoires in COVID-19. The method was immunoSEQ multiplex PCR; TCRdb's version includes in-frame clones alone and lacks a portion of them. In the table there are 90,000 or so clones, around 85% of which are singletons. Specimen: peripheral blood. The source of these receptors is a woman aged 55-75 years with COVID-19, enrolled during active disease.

This CDR3 reads CASSTPGQGAYEQYF. The CDR3 DNA is TGTGCCAGCAGTACACCGGGACAGGGGGCTTACGAGCAGTACTTC. V is TRBV28 and J is TRBJ2-7; TRBD1 matches 12 bases. Germline V gives CDR1 MDHEN, CDR2 SYDVKM. V shed 5 bases and J 4 bases; nucleotides not matched to a gene: 6. The CDR3 runs 15 residues.

The CDR3 sequence: CASSNGESYEQYF. The CDR3 nucleotides read TGTGCCAGCAGCAACGGGGAGTCCTACGAGCAGTACTTC. The chain links TRBV11-2 to TRBJ2-7; a weak D match, TRBD2 (5 bases). V lost 5 bases to trimming and J lost 1 base, with 9 bases between them. Germline V gene lookup returns CDR1 SGHAT and CDR2 FQNNGV. This CDR3 has 13 amino acids. The whole variable domain, remainder taken from reference TRBV11-2 and TRBJ2-7, is EAGVAQSPRYKIIEKRQSVAFWCNPISGHATLYWYQQILGQGPKLLIQFQNNGVVDDSQLPKDRFSAERLKGVDSTLKIQPAKLEDSAVYLCASSNGESYEQYFGPGTRLTVT.

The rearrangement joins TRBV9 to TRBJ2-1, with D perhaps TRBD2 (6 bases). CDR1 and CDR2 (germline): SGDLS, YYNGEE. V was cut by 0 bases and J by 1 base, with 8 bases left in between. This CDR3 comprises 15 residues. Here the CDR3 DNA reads TGTGCCAGCAGCGTAGCCGGGGGTTCCTACAATGAGCAGTTCTTC. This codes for CASSVAGGSYNEQFF.

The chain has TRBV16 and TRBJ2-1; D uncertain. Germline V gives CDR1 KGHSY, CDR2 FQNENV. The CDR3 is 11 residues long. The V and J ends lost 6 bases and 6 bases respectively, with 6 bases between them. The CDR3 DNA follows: TGTGCCAGCAGTCCGGGCAATGAGCAGTTCTTC. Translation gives CASSPGNEQFF. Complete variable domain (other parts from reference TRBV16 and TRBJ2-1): GEEVAQTPKHLVRGEGQKAKLYCAPIKGHSYVFWYQQVLKNEFKFLISFQNENVFDETGMPKERFSAKCLPNSPCSLEIQATKLEDSAVYFCASSPGNEQFFGPGTRLTVL.

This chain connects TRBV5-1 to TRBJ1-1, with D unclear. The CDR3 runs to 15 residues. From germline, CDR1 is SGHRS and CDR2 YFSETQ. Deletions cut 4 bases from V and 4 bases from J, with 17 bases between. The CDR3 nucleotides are TGCGCCAGCAGCCCTCGAGAGGCCATGGGCACTGAAGCTTTCTTT. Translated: CASSPREAMGTEAFF.

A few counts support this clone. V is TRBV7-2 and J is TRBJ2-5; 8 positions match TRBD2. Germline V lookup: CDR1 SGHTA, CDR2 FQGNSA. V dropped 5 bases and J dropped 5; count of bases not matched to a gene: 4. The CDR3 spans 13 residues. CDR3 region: CASSQGLGETQYF. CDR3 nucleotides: TGTGCCAGCAGCCAGGGACTAGGGGAGACCCAGTACTTC.